What follows are 11 T cell receptor beta chains derived from one specimen sequenced in a study of blood T cell repertoires in COVID-19. TCRdb's table, derived via immunoSEQ multiplex PCR, lists solely in-frame clones and lacks some. The table includes 120,000 or so clones, roughly 83% detected once. The source material was peripheral blood. Receptors were obtained from a woman in her twenties or thirties who had recovered from COVID-19.

The chain joins TRBV10-3 to TRBJ2-3; 10 bases line up with TRBD2. V lost 5 bases to trimming and J lost 3 bases; unmatched junction nucleotides: 8. The germline V gene encodes CDR1 ENHRY and CDR2 SYGVKD. The CDR3 contains 16 residues. The CDR3 DNA follows: TGTGCCATCAGTCAAAAAGCGGGAGGGCCAACAGATACGCAGTATTTT. Its translation is CAISQKAGGPTDTQYF.

This sequence joins TRBV27 and TRBJ1-3; tentatively, D is TRBD1 (5 bases). The CDR3 totals 15 residues. Germline V gives CDR1 MNHEY, CDR2 SMNVEV (reference sequence). The V and J ends lost 0 bases and 4 bases respectively, with 10 bases between them. The CDR3 DNA reads as TGTGCCAGCAGTTTATCAAAGAAGGGGGGAAACACCATATATTTT. It specifies CASSLSKKGGNTIYF.

The genes are TRBV5-1 and TRBJ1-4, with D possibly TRBD1 on 6 matching bases. Trimming removed 0 bases at V and 8 bases at J, with 14 bases between. CDR1 and CDR2 from the germline V gene are SGHRS and YFSETQ. The CDR3 covers 15 residues. Here the CDR3 DNA reads TGCGCCAGCAGCTTGGAAGGGGGTCCCGTGGAAAAACTGTTTTTT. Its protein product is CASSLEGGPVEKLFF.

This rearrangement joins TRBV6-1 to TRBJ1-3; 8 bases are a match to TRBD1. Germline V gene data show CDR1 as MNHNS and CDR2 as SASEGT. This CDR3 has 16 amino acids. J lost 4 bases, V lost 4 bases, and 9 bases had no gene match. In DNA form, the CDR3 reads TGTGCCAGCAGTGCTCGGCAGGGGGCATCGGGAAACACCATATATTTT. This codes for CASSARQGASGNTIYF.

The chain combines TRBV29-1 with TRBJ1-1; 8 nucleotides align to TRBD1. Germline assignment: CDR1 SQVTM and CDR2 ANQGSEA. This CDR3 is built from 14 residues. With 1 base clipped from V and 4 bases from J, the junction kept 5 bases outside the gene matches. In DNA form, the CDR3 reads TGCAGCGTTGAAGGGCAGGGGGCAGGCACTGAAGCTTTCTTT. Amino acid sequence: CSVEGQGAGTEAFF.

The chain carries TRBV11-3 and TRBJ1-4; 12 nucleotides align to TRBD1. This CDR3 comprises 17 residues. V was clipped by 6 bases and J by 3 bases; unmatched bases: 8. Germline values: CDR1 SGHNT, CDR2 YENEEA. CDR3 in amino acids: CASRIRDRGRSNEKLFF. DNA for the CDR3: TGTGCCAGCAGGATTCGGGACAGGGGGCGCTCTAATGAAAAACTGTTTTTT.

The sample holds many counts of this clone. The chain recombines TRBV27 with TRBJ1-5; D call uncertain. The CDR3 is 14 amino acids. Germline CDR1 MNHEY, CDR2 SMNVEV (reference sequence). With 2 bases removed from V and 2 bases from J, the gap between germline ends came to 7 bases. The CDR3 is CASSLQRGNQPQHF. For the CDR3, the DNA is TGTGCCAGCAGTTTACAACGGGGCAATCAGCCCCAGCATTTT.

This chain uses TRBV27 with TRBJ2-3; D is unresolved. This CDR3 is 13 amino acids long. Per germline, CDR1 MNHEY and CDR2 SMNVEV (reference sequence). Trimming pared 7 bases from V and 1 base from J, leaving 9 bases between. CDR3 residues: CASTSLGTDTQYF. DNA of the CDR3: TGTGCCAGCACCTCTCTTGGCACAGATACGCAGTATTTT.

The chain links TRBV5-4 to TRBJ2-7; 8 positions match TRBD2. The length of the CDR3 is 14 residues. The germline V gene has CDR1 SGHNT and CDR2 YYREEE (reference sequence). Trimming cost V 2 bases and J 5 bases; bases outside gene matches: 6. CDR3 nucleotide sequence: TGTGCCAGCAGCTTAGCGGGAGAGATGGACGAGCAGTACTTC. Amino acid sequence: CASSLAGEMDEQYF.

This CDR3 is CASGWGDRENYGYTF. CDR3 DNA sequence: TGTGCCAGTGGATGGGGGGACAGGGAAAACTATGGCTACACCTTC. The chain uses TRBV4-2 and TRBJ1-2; 9 bases agree with TRBD1. Germline CDR1 reads LGHNA; CDR2 reads YNFKEQ. CDR3 length: 15 amino acids. With V trimmed by 9 bases and J by 2 bases, 10 bases remained unmatched.

The gene calls are TRBV7-9 and TRBJ1-5, with TRBD1 matching 7 bases. Germline CDR1 and CDR2: SEHNR and FQNEAQ (reference sequence). CDR3 length: 16 amino acids. The V segment lost 5 bases and the J segment 5 bases; nucleotides outside the gene matches: 12. CDR3 DNA sequence: TGTGCCAGCAGCGCCGACAGGGATGGGGTGTATCAGCCCCAGCATTTT. This gives the protein CASSADRDGVYQPQHF. The full variable domain, completed using reference TRBV7-9 and TRBJ1-5, is DTGVSQNPRHKITKRGQNVTFRCDPISEHNRLYWYRQTLGQGPEFLTYFQNEAQLEKSRLLSDRFSAERPKGSFSTLEIQRTEQGDSAMYLCASSADRDGVYQPQHFGDGTRLSIL.